This T cell receptor (beta chain) was observed in a study of immune characterization of retroperitoneal liposarcoma. Trimming cost V 2 bases and J 7 bases; bases outside gene matches: 5. The CDR3 is 15 residues long. TCRdb re-called the PCR reads with MiXCR, one entry per CDR3 protein. The sample carries around 19,000 distinct CDR3 sequences, 35% to 45% recorded once. This receptor was obtained from a male donor with retroperitoneal liposarcoma. Sample: blood. V and J are TRBV12-3 or TRBV12-4 and TRBJ2-1; 10 bases map to TRBD1. In nucleotides, the CDR3 is TGTGCCAGCAGTTTAAAGGACAGGGGGTTTAATGAGCAGTTCTTC. Translated, it gives CASSLKDRGFNEQFF.